The 16 T cell receptor beta chains reported below all come from one sample, sequenced in a study of cytomegalovirus exposure and HLA in healthy donors. In the PCR, 60 Vbeta and 13 Jbeta primers were used. Libraries were prepared by immunoSEQ multiplex PCR; TCRdb keeps only in-frame clonotypes and omits some of them. This table has approximately 160,000 clones, around 77% appearing once. Material for sequencing was PBMCs. The receptors here all came from a woman in her forties in good health and CMV-seronegative.

The chain combines TRBV6-1 with TRBJ2-7, with no clear D. The CDR3 has 14 amino acids. V was trimmed by 1 base and J by 4 bases, leaving 11 bases between them. Germline V gene sequence: CDR1 MNHNS, CDR2 SASEGT. In nucleotides, the CDR3 is TGTGCCAGCAGTGAAGGGTCGGGTGGGTACGAGCAGTACTTC. This gives the protein CASSEGSGGYEQYF.

The chain carries TRBV6-6 and TRBJ1-2; possibly TRBD1 for D (6 bases). The CDR3 consists of 14 residues. CDR1 is MNHNY and CDR2 is SVGAGI in the germline V gene (reference sequence). V was clipped by 5 bases and J by 8 bases, with 18 bases between them. CDR3 protein: CASSTSGASWGYTF. In DNA, the CDR3 is TGTGCCAGCAGTACCTCAGGGGCCTCGTGGGGCTACACCTTC.

This chain joins TRBV5-1 and TRBJ2-3; weak D call: TRBD1 (6 bases). Deletions cut 5 bases from V and 3 bases from J, with 13 bases between. CDR3 size: 14 residues. Germline lookup yields CDR1 SGHRS and CDR2 YFSETQ. The CDR3 here is CASRVQGRTDTQYF. The CDR3 DNA is TGCGCCAGCAGAGTGCAGGGGCGTACAGATACGCAGTATTTT.

Only a few counts were recorded for this clone. The rearrangement joins TRBV5-6 to TRBJ1-1; maybe TRBD1 (6 bases). The CDR3 totals 19 residues. Germline V gene data show CDR1 as SGHDT and CDR2 as YYEEEE. The ends were cut back, 4 bases at V and 3 bases at J, with 28 bases in the middle. The CDR3 sequence: CASSQRTTGLSKLYTEAFF. The CDR3, as DNA: TGTGCCAGCAGCCAAAGAACGACAGGATTGAGTAAACTTTACACTGAAGCTTTCTTT.

V gene TRBV19 combines with J gene TRBJ2-4, with D perhaps matching TRBD1 (5 bases). Germline CDR1 and CDR2: LNHDA and SQIVND (reference sequence). The V gene lost 3 bases and the J gene lost 8 bases, with 11 bases spanning the gap. The CDR3 is 13 amino acids. For the CDR3, the DNA is TGTGCCAGTAGTATTAAGGGCAGGGACATTCAGTACTTC. Amino acid sequence: CASSIKGRDIQYF.

The chain employs TRBV5-1 and TRBJ1-2, with TRBD1 identical over 10 bases. The CDR3 runs to 15 residues. J gave up 7 bases and V 2 bases, and 8 bases lay outside the gene matches. From germline, CDR1 is SGHRS and CDR2 YFSETQ. For the CDR3, the DNA is TGCGCCAGCAGCTTAGGGACAGGGGTAAAGGCTGGCTACACCTTC. Protein sequence: CASSLGTGVKAGYTF.

The CDR3 is CASGVLGGEKLFF. The CDR3 DNA sequence: TGTGCTAGTGGGGTCCTTGGGGGGGAGAAACTGTTTTTT. This sequence joins TRBV12-5 and TRBJ1-4; possibly TRBD1 for D (5 bases). Germline CDR1 is LGHNT and CDR2 is FRNRAP. The CDR3 totals 13 residues. Trimming pared 6 bases from V and 11 bases from J, leaving 16 bases between.

This clone was counted a single time. The chain uses TRBV30 and TRBJ2-5, with 9 bases identical to TRBD2. The DNA matches TRBJ2-7 better at its end, which makes the J call doubtful. Germline loops: CDR1 GTSNPN, CDR2 SVGIG (reference sequence). CDR3 length: 15 residues. The CDR3 sequence is CAWAPPQAGGNEQYF. In nucleotides, the CDR3 is TGTGCCTGGGCACCCCCGCAGGCGGGAGGGAACGAGCAGTACTTC.

The rearrangement joins TRBV27 to TRBJ2-1; TRBD1 agrees at 7 bases. The CDR3 loop spans 15 amino acids. The junction had 12 bases not matched to a gene; V was cut back by 6 bases and J by 7 bases. Germline-derived CDR1 and CDR2 are MNHEY and SMNVEV (reference sequence). The CDR3 nucleotides read TGTGCCAGCAGAGCCCAGGGGGTAATGTGGAATGAGCAGTTCTTC. It encodes CASRAQGVMWNEQFF.

A note on this clone: Other DNA variants within this sample encode the same CDR3. This sequence joins TRBV30 and TRBJ1-1; a weak D match, TRBD1 (5 bases). The CDR3 covers 14 residues. Germline lookup yields CDR1 GTSNPN and CDR2 SVGIG (reference sequence). V was clipped by 0 bases and J by 0 bases, with 8 bases between them. The CDR3 DNA reads as TGTGCCTGGAGTGTAGGAGGGGTGAACACTGAAGCTTTCTTT. Protein: CAWSVGGVNTEAFF.

This chain links TRBV7-8 with TRBJ2-7, with 8 bases identical to TRBD2. The CDR3 totals 18 residues. Germline loops: CDR1 SGHVS, CDR2 FQNEAQ. With V trimmed by 1 base and J by 2 bases, 13 bases remained unmatched. DNA of the CDR3: TGTGCCAGCAGCTTAGTTGAATCGAGCGGGAGAATCACCTACGAGCAGTACTTC. This gives the protein CASSLVESSGRITYEQYF.

This clone has more than one count but fewer than ten. CDR3 in DNA: TGTGCCAGCAGCCGCGGACTAGCCGGTCGCAATGAGCAGTTCTTC. Its protein is CASSRGLAGRNEQFF. V and J are TRBV6-5 and TRBJ2-1, with TRBD2 matching over 8 bases. The CDR3 contains 15 residues. Germline trimming cut 6 bases from V and 6 bases from J; bases unmatched to any gene: 10. In germline, CDR1 is MNHEY, CDR2 SVGAGI.

This chain links TRBV11-3 with TRBJ2-7; TRBD2 matches 11 bases. Germline CDR1 SGHNT, CDR2 YENEEA. Trimming took 3 bases from V and 5 from J; bases not matched to a gene: 6. CDR3 length: 15 amino acids. This CDR3 is CASSFELAGVHEQYF. The CDR3, as DNA: TGTGCCAGCAGCTTCGAACTAGCGGGAGTCCACGAGCAGTACTTC.

The chain couples TRBV5-1 to TRBJ2-3, with D perhaps matching TRBD1 (6 bases). This CDR3 comprises 15 residues. From germline, CDR1 is SGHRS and CDR2 YFSETQ. Trimming stripped 7 bases from V and 0 bases from J, with 15 bases between. The CDR3 reads CASSTGLSSTDTQYF. DNA for the CDR3: TGCGCCAGCTCGACAGGACTCTCTAGCACAGATACGCAGTATTTT. The full variable domain, in which reference TRBV5-1 and TRBJ2-3 provide the parts outside the CDR3, is KAGVTQTPRYLIKTRGQQVTLSCSPISGHRSVSWYQQTPGQGLQFLFEYFSETQRNKGNFPGRFSGRQFSNSRSEMNVSTLELGDSALYLCASSTGLSSTDTQYFGPGTRLTVL.

The V gene is TRBV9, the J gene TRBJ1-1; a possible D gene is TRBD1 (5 bases). The ends were cut back, 0 bases at V and 8 bases at J, with 8 bases in the middle. The CDR3 spans 12 residues. CDR1 is SGDLS and CDR2 is YYNGEE in the germline V gene. The CDR3 DNA follows: TGTGCCAGCAGCGTAGTTTCAGGGGAAGCTTTCTTT. Translating gives CASSVVSGEAFF.

V gene TRBV7-2 combines with J gene TRBJ2-1; TRBD2 matches at 9 bases. Trimming cost V 0 bases and J 0 bases; bases outside gene matches: 3. The CDR3 runs 17 residues. CDR1 is SGHTA and CDR2 is FQGNSA in the germline V gene. The CDR3 spells CASSLASSGGSYNEQFF. In nucleotides, the CDR3 is TGTGCCAGCAGCTTAGCGAGTAGCGGGGGCTCCTACAATGAGCAGTTCTTC.